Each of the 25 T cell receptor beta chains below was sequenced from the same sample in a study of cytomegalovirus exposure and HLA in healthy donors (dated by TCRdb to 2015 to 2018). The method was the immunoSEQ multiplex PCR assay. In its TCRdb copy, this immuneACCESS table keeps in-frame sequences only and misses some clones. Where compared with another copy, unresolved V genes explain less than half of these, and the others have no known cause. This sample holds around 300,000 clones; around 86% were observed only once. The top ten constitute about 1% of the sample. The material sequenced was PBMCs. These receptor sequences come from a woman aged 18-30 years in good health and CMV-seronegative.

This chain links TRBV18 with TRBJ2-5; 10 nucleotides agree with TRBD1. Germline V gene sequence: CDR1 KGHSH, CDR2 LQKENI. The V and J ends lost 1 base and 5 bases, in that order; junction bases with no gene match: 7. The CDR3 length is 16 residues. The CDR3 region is CASSPQSGQGEETQYF. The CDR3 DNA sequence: TGTGCCAGCTCACCACAAAGCGGACAGGGGGAGGAGACCCAGTACTTC.

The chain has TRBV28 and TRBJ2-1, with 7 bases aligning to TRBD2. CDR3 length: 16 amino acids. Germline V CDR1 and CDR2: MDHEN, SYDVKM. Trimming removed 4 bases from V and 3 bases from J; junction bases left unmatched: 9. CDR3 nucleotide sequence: TGTGCCAGCAGTTCTATAGGACTAGTCGGCTACAATGAGCAGTTCTTC. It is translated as CASSSIGLVGYNEQFF.

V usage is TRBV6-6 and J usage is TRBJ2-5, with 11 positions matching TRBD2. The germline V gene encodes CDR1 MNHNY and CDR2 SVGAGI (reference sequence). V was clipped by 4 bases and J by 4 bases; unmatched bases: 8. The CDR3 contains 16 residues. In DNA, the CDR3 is TGTGCCAGCAGTTCAAGCACTAGCGGGGGAATAGAGACCCAGTACTTC. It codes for CASSSSTSGGIETQYF.

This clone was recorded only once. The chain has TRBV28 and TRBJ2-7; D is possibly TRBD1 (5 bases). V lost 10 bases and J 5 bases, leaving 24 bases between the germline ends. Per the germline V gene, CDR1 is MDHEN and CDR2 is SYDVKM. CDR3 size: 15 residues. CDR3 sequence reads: CATTKRPQGADEQYF. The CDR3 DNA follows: TGTGCCACTACGAAGCGCCCTCAGGGTGCCGACGAGCAGTACTTC. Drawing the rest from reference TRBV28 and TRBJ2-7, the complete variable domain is DVKVTQSSRYLVKRTGEKVFLECVQDMDHENMFWYRQDPGLGLRLIYFSYDVKMKEKGDIPEGYSVSREKKERFSLILESASTNQTSMYLCATTKRPQGADEQYFGPGTRLTVT.

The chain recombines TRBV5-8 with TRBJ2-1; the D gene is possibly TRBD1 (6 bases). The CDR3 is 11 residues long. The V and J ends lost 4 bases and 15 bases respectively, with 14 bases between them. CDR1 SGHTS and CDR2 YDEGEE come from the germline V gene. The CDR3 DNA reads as TGTGCCAGCAGCCGGGACATCATCCCGTTCTTC. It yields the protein CASSRDIIPFF.

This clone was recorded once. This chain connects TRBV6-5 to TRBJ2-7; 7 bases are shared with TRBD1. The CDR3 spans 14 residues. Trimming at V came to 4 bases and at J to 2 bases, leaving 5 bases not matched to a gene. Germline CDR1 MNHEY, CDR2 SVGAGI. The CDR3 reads CASSSAGQAYEQYF. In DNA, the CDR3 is TGTGCCAGCAGTTCCGCCGGACAGGCCTACGAGCAGTACTTC.

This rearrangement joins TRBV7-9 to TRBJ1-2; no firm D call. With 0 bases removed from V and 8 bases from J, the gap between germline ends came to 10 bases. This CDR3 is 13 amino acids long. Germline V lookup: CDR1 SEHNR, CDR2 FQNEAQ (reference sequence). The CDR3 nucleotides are TGTGCCAGCAGCTTAGCGGGCAGTCGGGGCTACACCTTC. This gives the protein CASSLAGSRGYTF.

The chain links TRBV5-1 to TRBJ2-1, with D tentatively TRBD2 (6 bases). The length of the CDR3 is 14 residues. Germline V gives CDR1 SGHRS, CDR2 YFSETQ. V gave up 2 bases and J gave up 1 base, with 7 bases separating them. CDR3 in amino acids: CASSFSGSYNEQFF. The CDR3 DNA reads TGCGCCAGCAGCTTTAGCGGTTCCTACAATGAGCAGTTCTTC.

The CDR3 loop reads CASSPAGGFPYEQYF. The CDR3 DNA is TGTGCCAGCAGCCCAGCGGGAGGCTTCCCCTACGAGCAGTACTTC. This sequence joins TRBV11-1 and TRBJ2-7; 9 bases match TRBD2. The length of the CDR3 is 15 residues. From germline, CDR1 is SGHAT and CDR2 FQDESV (reference sequence). The trim removed 5 bases at V and 2 bases at J, leaving 7 bases unmatched.

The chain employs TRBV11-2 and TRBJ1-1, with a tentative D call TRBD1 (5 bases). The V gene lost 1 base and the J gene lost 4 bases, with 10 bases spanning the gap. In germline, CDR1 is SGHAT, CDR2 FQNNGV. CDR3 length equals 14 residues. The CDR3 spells CASSLGGGLTEAFF. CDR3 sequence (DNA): TGTGCCAGCAGCTTAGGTGGGGGACTCACTGAAGCTTTCTTT.

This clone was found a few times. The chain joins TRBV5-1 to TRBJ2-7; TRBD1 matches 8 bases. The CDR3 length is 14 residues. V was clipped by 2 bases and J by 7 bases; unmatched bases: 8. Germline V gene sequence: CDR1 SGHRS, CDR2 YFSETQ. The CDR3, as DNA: TGCGCCAGCAGCTTTCGGACAGGGCCGGGGGAGCAGTACTTC. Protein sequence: CASSFRTGPGEQYF.

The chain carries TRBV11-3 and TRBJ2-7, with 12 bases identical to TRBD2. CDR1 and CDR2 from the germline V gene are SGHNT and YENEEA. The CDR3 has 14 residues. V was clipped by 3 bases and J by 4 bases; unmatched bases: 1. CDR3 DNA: TGTGCCAGCAGCTTGGGACTAGCGGGTTACGAGCAGTACTTC. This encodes CASSLGLAGYEQYF.

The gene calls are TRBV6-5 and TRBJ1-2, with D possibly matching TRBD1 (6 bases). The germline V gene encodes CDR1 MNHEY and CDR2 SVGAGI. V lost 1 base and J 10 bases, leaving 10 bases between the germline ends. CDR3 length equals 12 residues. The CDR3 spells CASSYWGQDYTF. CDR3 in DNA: TGTGCCAGCAGTTACTGGGGGCAGGACTACACCTTC.

The CDR3 is CASSSFGQPQHF. The CDR3 DNA reads TGTGCCAGCAGCTCCTTCGGGCAGCCCCAGCATTTT. The gene calls are TRBV5-6 and TRBJ1-5; D gene unclear. From germline, CDR1 is SGHDT and CDR2 YYEEEE. The V and J ends lost 3 bases and 7 bases respectively, with 8 bases between them. The CDR3 totals 12 residues.

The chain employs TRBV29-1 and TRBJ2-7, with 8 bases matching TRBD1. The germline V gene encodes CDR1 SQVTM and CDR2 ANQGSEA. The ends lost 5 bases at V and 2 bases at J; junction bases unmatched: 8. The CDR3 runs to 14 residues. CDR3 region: CSVTPGQATYEQYF. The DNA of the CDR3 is TGCAGCGTTACACCGGGACAGGCGACCTACGAGCAGTACTTC.

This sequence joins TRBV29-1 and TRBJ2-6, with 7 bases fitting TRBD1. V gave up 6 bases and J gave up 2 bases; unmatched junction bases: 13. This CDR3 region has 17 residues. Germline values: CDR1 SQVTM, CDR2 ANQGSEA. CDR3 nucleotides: TGCAGCGTCGGAGGATACTCAACAGGGGCTGGGGCCAACGTCCTGACTTTC. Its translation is CSVGGYSTGAGANVLTF.

The CDR3 DNA follows: TGTGCCTGGAGCTATAGACAGGTATCTGGCTACACCTTC. It is translated as CAWSYRQVSGYTF. V usage is TRBV30 and J usage is TRBJ1-2; D may be TRBD1 (6 bases). Deletions cut 3 bases from V and 7 bases from J, with 15 bases between. Germline CDR1 is GTSNPN and CDR2 is SVGIG (reference sequence). The CDR3 has 13 residues.

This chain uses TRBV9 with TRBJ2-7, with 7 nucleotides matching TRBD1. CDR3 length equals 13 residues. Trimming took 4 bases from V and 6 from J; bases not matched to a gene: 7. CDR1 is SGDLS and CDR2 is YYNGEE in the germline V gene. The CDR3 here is CASSSYPGGEQYF. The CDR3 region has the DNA TGTGCCAGCAGCTCCTACCCAGGGGGCGAGCAGTACTTC.

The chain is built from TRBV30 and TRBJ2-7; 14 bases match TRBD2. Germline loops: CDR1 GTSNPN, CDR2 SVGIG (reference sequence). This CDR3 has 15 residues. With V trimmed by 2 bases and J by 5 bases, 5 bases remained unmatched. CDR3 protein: CAWSTTSGGADEQYF. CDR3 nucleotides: TGTGCCTGGAGTACGACTAGCGGGGGGGCCGACGAGCAGTACTTC.

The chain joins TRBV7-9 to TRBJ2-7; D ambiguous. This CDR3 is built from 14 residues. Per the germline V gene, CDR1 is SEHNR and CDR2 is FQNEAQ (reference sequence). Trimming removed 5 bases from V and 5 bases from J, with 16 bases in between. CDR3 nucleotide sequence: TGTGCCAGCAGCCCCCCCGGCAGGTTGAACGAGCAGTACTTC. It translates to CASSPPGRLNEQYF. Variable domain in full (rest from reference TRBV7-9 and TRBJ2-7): DTGVSQNPRHKITKRGQNVTFRCDPISEHNRLYWYRQTLGQGPEFLTYFQNEAQLEKSRLLSDRFSAERPKGSFSTLEIQRTEQGDSAMYLCASSPPGRLNEQYFGPGTRLTVT.

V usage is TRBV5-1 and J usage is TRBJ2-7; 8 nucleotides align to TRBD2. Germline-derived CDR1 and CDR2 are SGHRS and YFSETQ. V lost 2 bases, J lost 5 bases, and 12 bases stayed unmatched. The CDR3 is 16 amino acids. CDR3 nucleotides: TGCGCCAGCAGCTTCCGCAAGGGACTAGTTTCAGACGAGCAGTACTTC. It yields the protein CASSFRKGLVSDEQYF.

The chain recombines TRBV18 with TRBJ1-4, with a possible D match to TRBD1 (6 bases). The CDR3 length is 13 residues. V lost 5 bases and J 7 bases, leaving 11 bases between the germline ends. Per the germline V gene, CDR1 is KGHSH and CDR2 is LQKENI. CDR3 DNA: TGTGCCAGCTCATCGTCACAGGGTGAAAAACTGTTTTTT. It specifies CASSSSQGEKLFF.

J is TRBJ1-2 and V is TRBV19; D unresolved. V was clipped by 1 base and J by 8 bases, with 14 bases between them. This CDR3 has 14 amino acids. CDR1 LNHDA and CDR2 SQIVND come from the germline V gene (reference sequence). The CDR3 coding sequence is TGTGCCAGTAGTATAGTAAGAACCTCGAGAGGCTACACCTTC. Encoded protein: CASSIVRTSRGYTF.

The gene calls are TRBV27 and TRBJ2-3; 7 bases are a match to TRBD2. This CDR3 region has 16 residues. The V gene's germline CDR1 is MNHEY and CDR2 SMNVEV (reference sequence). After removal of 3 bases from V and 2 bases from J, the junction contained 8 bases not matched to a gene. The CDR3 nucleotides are TGTGCCAGCAGTTTTCTAGCGGAGCCTTTCACAGATACGCAGTATTTT. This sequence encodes CASSFLAEPFTDTQYF.

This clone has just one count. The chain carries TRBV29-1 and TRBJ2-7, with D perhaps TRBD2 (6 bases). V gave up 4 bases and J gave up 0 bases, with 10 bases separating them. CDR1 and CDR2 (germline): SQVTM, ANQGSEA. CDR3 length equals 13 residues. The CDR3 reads CSVVAGNSYEQYF. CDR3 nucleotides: TGCAGCGTTGTTGCGGGAAACTCCTACGAGCAGTACTTC.